The TCR beta chain described here comes from a study of T cells after posttransplantation cyclophosphamide. Whole-study findings and limits: Blood and skin or GI T cell repertoires showed limited TRB overlap. Recipient CMV seropositivity and CMV reactivation strongly tracked TRB clonality. Later blood repertoires were often dominated by clones from the donor CD8+ memory compartment.

The CDR3 runs to 17 residues. The germline V gene encodes CDR1 SNHLY and CDR2 FYNNEI. J was trimmed by 2 bases and V by 4 bases; bases with no gene match: 12. For this clone: Its cognate antigen is unknown.

Sequencing was performed with immunoSEQ multiplex PCR; in TCRdb, only in-frame clones are kept and a portion is missing. This table holds thousands of clones, more than 65% found once. Input material: PBMCs. This receptor was identified in a young man with a blood cancer, CMV-positive, and with a related stem cell donor. V usage is TRBV2 and J usage is TRBJ2-7, with 9 bases lining up with TRBD1. The CDR3 loop reads CASSGGDRDRVAYEQYF. CDR3 sequence (DNA): TGTGCCAGCAGTGGGGGCGACCGGGACAGGGTGGCCTACGAGCAGTACTTC.